The next 26 T cell receptor beta chains were all read from a single sample in a study of shared clonotypes between healthy human individuals. The naive CD8 population came from CD45RO-negative cells selected for CCR7, without terminally differentiated effector memory CD45RA+ cells. The assay was immunoSEQ multiplex PCR, and TCRdb's table has in-frame clones only and misses some. This table has some 2,000,000 clones, just under 95% appearing once. The sequenced sample consisted of naive CD8+ T cells sorted from blood. The receptor source for this set is a man aged 18 to 29 in good health.

The chain has TRBV5-6 and TRBJ1-6, with D hard to call. CDR1 and CDR2 (germline): SGHDT, YYEEEE. The V end was cut by 2 bases, the J end by 9 bases, with 6 bases between. This CDR3 comprises 12 residues. CDR3 nucleotide sequence: TGTGCCAGCAGCTTAGTGGGTTCACCCCTCCACTTT. This translates into CASSLVGSPLHF.

The rearrangement links TRBV2 to TRBJ2-7; D not resolved. The CDR3 loop spans 14 amino acids. V was shortened by 6 bases and J by 0 bases, with 12 bases between the two germline ends. Germline CDR1 SNHLY, CDR2 FYNNEI. CDR3 in DNA: TGTGCCAGCAGAAGTATCGGCTTCTCCTACGAGCAGTACTTC. It yields the protein CASRSIGFSYEQYF.

V and J are TRBV7-9 and TRBJ2-7, with TRBD2 as a possible D gene (5 bases). Trimming pared 5 bases from V and 7 bases from J, leaving 24 bases between. CDR1 SEHNR and CDR2 FQNEAQ come from the germline V gene (reference sequence). The CDR3 consists of 16 residues. Written as DNA, the CDR3 is TGTGCCAGCAGCGTTAGCGCTAACATCGCCGCCCCTGAGCAGTACTTC. This codes for CASSVSANIAAPEQYF.

The CDR3 here is CASSQEAGTPEQYF. The CDR3 nucleotides are TGTGCCAGCAGCCAAGAGGCCGGGACGCCGGAGCAGTACTTC. The chain recombines TRBV4-2 with TRBJ2-7, with D perhaps matching TRBD1 or TRBD2 (5 bases each). Per germline, CDR1 LGHNA and CDR2 YNFKEQ. This CDR3 comprises 14 residues. V lost 0 bases and J lost 7, with 13 bases in between.

V gene TRBV6-5 combines with J gene TRBJ2-7, with 9 positions matching TRBD1. J was trimmed by 6 bases and V by 3 bases; bases with no gene match: 6. The CDR3 is 14 residues long. Germline CDR1 and CDR2: MNHEY and SVGAGI. In nucleotides, the CDR3 is TGTGCCAGCAGTTATGGGACAGGGACCTTCGAGCAGTACTTC. This translates into CASSYGTGTFEQYF.

The rearrangement links TRBV19 to TRBJ1-1; D is possibly TRBD1 (6 bases). CDR3 size: 14 residues. In germline, CDR1 is LNHDA, CDR2 SQIVND (reference sequence). Trimming left V 7 bases short and J 7 bases short, with 19 bases between. Here the CDR3 DNA reads TGTGCCAGTATGGACAGATCAACCGTCTTTGAAGCTTTCTTT. This translates into CASMDRSTVFEAFF.

The chain employs TRBV11-3 and TRBJ2-5; D unresolved. Trimming removed 1 base from V and 4 bases from J, with 13 bases in between. Per germline, CDR1 SGHNT and CDR2 YENEEA. CDR3 length: 15 amino acids. In DNA form, the CDR3 reads TGTGCCAGCAGCTTAGTCCGCGATTTTTCAGAGACCCAGTACTTC. Translated, it gives CASSLVRDFSETQYF. The variable domain in full, with the rest retrieved from reference TRBV11-3 and TRBJ2-5, is EAGVVQSPRYKIIEKKQPVAFWCNPISGHNTLYWYLQNLGQGPELLIRYENEEAVDDSQLPKDRFSAERLKGVDSTLKIQPAELGDSAVYLCASSLVRDFSETQYFGPGTRLLVL.

Here the CDR3 DNA reads TGTGCCAGCAGCGTAGGGCAGGGGATGACCTACGAGCAGTACTTC. It translates to CASSVGQGMTYEQYF. V is TRBV9 and J is TRBJ2-7; D is perhaps TRBD1 (6 bases). Trimming cost V 0 bases and J 2 bases, with 12 bases left between them. This CDR3 region has 15 residues. CDR1 and CDR2 from the germline V gene are SGDLS and YYNGEE.

CDR3 residues: CASSRLSGRGRNEQFF. DNA for the CDR3: TGCGCCAGCAGCCGGCTTAGCGGGAGAGGAAGGAATGAGCAGTTCTTC. The chain links TRBV4-3 to TRBJ2-1; 9 bases agree with TRBD2. The CDR3 contains 16 residues. Losses at the gene ends were 4 bases for V and 7 bases for J; bases not matched to a gene: 11. Germline-derived CDR1 and CDR2 are LGHNA and YSLEER.

On this clone itself: This sample includes further DNA sequences coding for the same CDR3. V gene TRBV19 combines with J gene TRBJ1-1; possibly TRBD1 for D (6 bases). The CDR3 is made up of 14 amino acids. V lost 6 bases, J lost 0 bases, and 11 bases lay in between. The germline V gene has CDR1 LNHDA and CDR2 SQIVND (reference sequence). Here the CDR3 reads CASSSDSLNTEAFF. The CDR3 nucleotides read TGTGCCAGTAGCTCGGACAGCCTGAACACTGAAGCTTTCTTT. Supplemented by reference TRBV19 and TRBJ1-1, the full variable domain reads DGGITQSPKYLFRKEGQNVTLSCEQNLNHDAMYWYRQDPGQGLRLIYYSQIVNDFQKGDIAEGYSVSREKKESFPLTVTSAQKNPTAFYLCASSSDSLNTEAFFGQGTRLTVV.

V usage is TRBV11-3 and J usage is TRBJ1-6, with D possibly being TRBD1 (5 bases). The V end lost 3 bases, the J end lost 12 bases, and 12 bases lay between the germline ends. CDR1 is SGHNT and CDR2 is YENEEA in the germline V gene. The CDR3 is made up of 13 amino acids. CDR3 sequence: CASSLRTPRPLHF. CDR3 bases: TGTGCCAGCAGCTTGCGGACACCCCGACCCCTCCACTTT.

This chain uses TRBV29-1 with TRBJ2-7; 8 nucleotides match TRBD2. Germline lookup yields CDR1 SQVTM and CDR2 ANQGSEA. The CDR3 sequence is 14 residues long. V was pared by 4 bases and J by 1 base, with 6 bases of the junction left unmatched. CDR3 nucleotides: TGCAGCGTTGTGGGTAGCGGGGATTCCTACGAGCAGTACTTC. Its translation: CSVVGSGDSYEQYF.

The V and J genes are TRBV27 and TRBJ1-5; the match to TRBD1 covers 8 bases. The CDR3 consists of 15 residues. With V trimmed by 6 bases and J by 3 bases, 7 bases remained unmatched. The germline gives CDR1 MNHEY, CDR2 SMNVEV (reference sequence). In nucleotides, the CDR3 is TGTGCCAGCAGACCCGACAGGGGTTACAATCAGCCCCAGCATTTT. Its translation: CASRPDRGYNQPQHF.

The chain links TRBV4-1 to TRBJ2-1; TRBD1 is a possible D gene (6 bases). With 3 bases removed from V and 4 bases from J, the gap between germline ends came to 10 bases. Germline assignment: CDR1 MGHRA and CDR2 YSYEKL. The CDR3 loop spans 14 amino acids. The CDR3 sequence: CASSHRTAYNEQFF. The CDR3 DNA is TGCGCCAGCAGCCATCGGACAGCTTACAATGAGCAGTTCTTC.

CDR3 amino acids: CASSLLGSKETQYF. The CDR3 DNA follows: TGTGCCAGCAGTTTATTAGGCAGTAAAGAGACCCAGTACTTC. The rearrangement joins TRBV27 to TRBJ2-5; no definite D call. Per the germline V gene, CDR1 is MNHEY and CDR2 is SMNVEV (reference sequence). Trimming pared 1 base from V and 3 bases from J, leaving 9 bases between. There are 14 residues in the CDR3.

Of note for this clone: This specimen includes other DNA sequences encoding the same CDR3. The rearrangement uses TRBV27 and TRBJ1-1, with TRBD1 matching 7 bases. Germline CDR1 reads MNHEY; CDR2 reads SMNVEV (reference sequence). The trim removed 6 bases at V and 1 base at J, leaving 5 bases unmatched. This CDR3 spans 14 amino acids. CDR3 region: CASRVTGSNTEAFF. The CDR3, as DNA: TGTGCCAGCAGGGTGACAGGGTCGAACACTGAAGCTTTCTTT.

The chain combines TRBV7-9 with TRBJ2-7; a possible D gene is TRBD1 (5 bases). CDR3 length equals 14 residues. Per germline, CDR1 SEHNR and CDR2 FQNEAQ (reference sequence). Trimming removed 0 bases from V and 5 bases from J, with 11 bases in between. CDR3 sequence (DNA): TGTGCCAGCAGCTTAGCGACTCAGGGCGACGAGCAGTACTTC. As protein: CASSLATQGDEQYF.

V gene TRBV27 combines with J gene TRBJ2-7; D unclear. This CDR3 has 12 amino acids. Trimming shortened V by 5 bases and J by 0 bases, and 5 bases separated the two germline ends. From germline, CDR1 is MNHEY and CDR2 SMNVEV (reference sequence). The CDR3 region has the DNA TGTGCCAGCAGTCAAAGCTCCTACGAGCAGTACTTC. As protein: CASSQSSYEQYF.

The genes are TRBV10-2 and TRBJ2-5, with 9 bases aligning to TRBD1. Germline-derived CDR1 and CDR2 are WSHSY and SAAADI. This CDR3 is built from 16 residues. Trimming removed 3 bases from V and 2 bases from J; junction bases left unmatched: 7. The CDR3 is CASSDLTGGIQETQYF. The CDR3 coding sequence is TGCGCCAGCAGTGATCTCACAGGGGGCATTCAAGAGACCCAGTACTTC.

This clone is a singleton in its sample. V and J are TRBV4-3 and TRBJ1-5; 9 bases agree with TRBD1. From germline, CDR1 is LGHNA and CDR2 YSLEER. With V trimmed by 8 bases and J by 4 bases, 12 bases remained unmatched. The CDR3 covers 16 residues. This chain's CDR3 is CASPLGGTGRNQPQHF. The CDR3 DNA sequence: TGCGCCAGCCCCCTGGGGGGGACAGGGCGTAATCAGCCCCAGCATTTT.

The chain is built from TRBV28 and TRBJ1-1; a possible D gene is TRBD1 (5 bases). The CDR3 consists of 14 residues. The V and J ends lost 3 bases and 3 bases respectively, with 11 bases between them. Germline values: CDR1 MDHEN, CDR2 SYDVKM. The CDR3 nucleotides are TGTGCCAGCAGTTTGGGCAGGGCGGACACTGAAGCTTTCTTT. Its translation is CASSLGRADTEAFF.

The rearrangement links TRBV6-5 to TRBJ1-4; D is unclear. Deletions cut 0 bases from V and 8 bases from J, with 7 bases between. The germline gives CDR1 MNHEY, CDR2 SVGAGI. The CDR3 totals 13 residues. CDR3 in amino acids: CASSYSRWEKLFF. CDR3 coding DNA: TGTGCCAGCAGTTACTCCCGGTGGGAAAAACTGTTTTTT.

V and J are TRBV9 and TRBJ2-1; TRBD2 aligns across 8 bases. V was pared by 0 bases and J by 8 bases, with 7 bases of the junction left unmatched. The CDR3 runs 15 residues. Germline loops: CDR1 SGDLS, CDR2 YYNGEE. The CDR3 protein is CASSVVGTSVDEQFF. CDR3 nucleotides: TGTGCCAGCAGCGTAGTAGGGACTAGTGTCGATGAGCAGTTCTTC.

This clone was seen just once. CDR3 sequence reads: CASSQESPGGLTETQYF. The CDR3, as DNA: TGTGCCAGCAGCCAAGAATCCCCAGGGGGCCTGACGGAGACCCAGTACTTC. This chain connects TRBV4-2 to TRBJ2-5, with 8 bases fitting TRBD1. This CDR3 has 17 residues. The V gene end was trimmed by 0 bases and the J gene end by 5 bases; junction bases not matched to a gene: 11. The germline V gene has CDR1 LGHNA and CDR2 YNFKEQ.

This chain links TRBV7-9 with TRBJ2-3; D is unclear. There are 18 residues in the CDR3. V lost 4 bases to trimming and J lost 4 bases, with 24 bases between them. The germline gives CDR1 SEHNR, CDR2 FQNEAQ (reference sequence). For the CDR3, the DNA is TGTGCCAGCAGCTCTTCCCAACAATGGAAAGGTTTCGCAGATACGCAGTATTTT. The encoded protein is CASSSSQQWKGFADTQYF.

This clone was counted once. The CDR3 loop is CASSVGGGSTNTQYF. The CDR3 DNA reads TGTGCCAGCAGCGTAGGGGGAGGATCGACTAATACGCAGTATTTT. The V gene is TRBV9, the J gene TRBJ2-3, with D possibly being TRBD2 (6 bases). V lost 0 bases and J 7 bases, leaving 15 bases between the germline ends. CDR1 is SGDLS and CDR2 is YYNGEE in the germline V gene. The CDR3 extends over 15 amino acids.